Reported below is one T cell receptor (beta chain). This CDR3 comprises 14 residues. CDR1 is SGHDT, CDR2 YYEEEE, per germline. V was clipped by 0 bases and J by 3 bases, with 10 bases between them. The sample originates from a study of shared clonotypes between healthy human individuals. Partitioning of CD4+ cells yielded a CD45RA+ naive subset and a CD45RA-negative memory subset. Per the original methods: Junction-only sequences produced by ImmunoSEQ had no quality scores, so filtering differed. Here immunoSEQ multiplex PCR was the method, and the copy in TCRdb shows in-frame clones only, minus some. V and J calls and clone size are those listed in that table; D and trimming were worked out from the DNA. The sample has 2 million to 3 million clones, approximately 93% seen once.

The sequenced sample was naive CD4+ T cells from PBMCs. Specified subset: CD45RA+ positively selected. The V and J genes are TRBV5-6 and TRBJ2-7, with TRBD2 as a possible D gene (5 bases). This clonotype was obtained from a man aged 18-30 years in good health. Some clones in this sample may be carry-over from other donors' samples. The CDR3 DNA is TGTGCCAGCAGCTTGGGATTCGGGGACTACGAGCAGTACTTC. Translated: CASSLGFGDYEQYF.